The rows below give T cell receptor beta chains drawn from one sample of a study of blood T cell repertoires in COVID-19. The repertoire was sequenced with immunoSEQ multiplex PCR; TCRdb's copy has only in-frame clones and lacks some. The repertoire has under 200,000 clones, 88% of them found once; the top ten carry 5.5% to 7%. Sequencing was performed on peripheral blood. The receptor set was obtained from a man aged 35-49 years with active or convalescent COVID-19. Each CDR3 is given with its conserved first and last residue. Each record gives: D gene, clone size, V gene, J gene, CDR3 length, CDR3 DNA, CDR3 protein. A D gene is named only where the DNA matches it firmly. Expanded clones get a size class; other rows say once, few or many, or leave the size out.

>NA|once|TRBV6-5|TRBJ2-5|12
TGTGCCAGCAGCGGGAGTCAAGAGACCCAGTACTTC
CASSGSQETQYF
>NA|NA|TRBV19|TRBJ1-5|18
TGTGCCAGTAGTATTAACAGGGAAAAGGTTTTAGTACATCAGCCCCAGCATTTT
CASSINREKVLVHQPQHF
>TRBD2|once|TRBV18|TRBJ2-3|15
TGTGCCAGCTCACGCACGGGACTAGCGCAAGATACGCAGTATTTT
CASSRTGLAQDTQYF
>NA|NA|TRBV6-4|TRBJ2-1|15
TGTGCCAGCAGTGACTCCCGCGATTCCTACAATGAGCAGTTCTTC
CASSDSRDSYNEQFF
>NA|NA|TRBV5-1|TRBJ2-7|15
TGCGCCAGCAGCATCGAGCGGGTAACTACCTACGAGCAGTACTTC
CASSIERVTTYEQYF
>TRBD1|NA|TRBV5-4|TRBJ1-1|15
TGTGCCTTCGCCGGGACAGGGGGCGCAAGGACTGAAGCTTTCTTT
CAFAGTGGARTEAFF
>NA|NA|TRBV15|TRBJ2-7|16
TGTGCCACCAGCAGAGGCCAAACTTATAGCTCCTACGAGCAGTACTTC
CATSRGQTYSSYEQYF
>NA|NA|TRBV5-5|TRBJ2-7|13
TGTGCCAGCGGGACAGCGGGTTTCTACGAGCAGTACTTC
CASGTAGFYEQYF
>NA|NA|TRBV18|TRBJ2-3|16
TGTGCCAGCTCACCCTTTGGCAGCTCGGGTGCGGATACGCAGTATTTT
CASSPFGSSGADTQYF
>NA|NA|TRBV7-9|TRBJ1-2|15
TGTGCCAGCAGCTCCGGTTCAGGCGCCGTTGATGGCTACACCTTC
CASSSGSGAVDGYTF
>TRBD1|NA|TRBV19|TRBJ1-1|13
TGTGCCAGTAGTTGGGACAGGAACACTGAAGCTTTCTTT
CASSWDRNTEAFF
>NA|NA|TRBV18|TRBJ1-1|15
TGTGCCAGCTCACGAGAAAAGAGGCCGAACACTGAAGCTTTCTTT
CASSREKRPNTEAFF
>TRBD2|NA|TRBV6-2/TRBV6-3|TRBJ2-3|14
TGTGCCAGTAGTGGTGCGGGGGGGCGAGATACGCAGTATTTT
CASSGAGGRDTQYF
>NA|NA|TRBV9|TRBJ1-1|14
TGTGCCAGCAGCGTTTTAGGGGACTACACTGAAGCTTTCTTT
CASSVLGDYTEAFF
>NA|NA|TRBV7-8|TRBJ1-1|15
TGTGCCAGCAGCTTAGGTACAAACCTGAACACTGAAGCTTTCTTT
CASSLGTNLNTEAFF
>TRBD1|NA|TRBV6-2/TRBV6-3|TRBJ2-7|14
TGTGCCAGCAGTGTCGCCGGGACAGTATACGAGCAGTACTTC
CASSVAGTVYEQYF
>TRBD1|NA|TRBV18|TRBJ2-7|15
TGTGCCAGCTCACCCCCCGGACAGGGTTCCTACGAGCAGTACTTC
CASSPPGQGSYEQYF
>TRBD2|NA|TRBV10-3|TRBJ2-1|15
TGTGCCATCAGTCCCGGGGGAGGGATATACAATGAGCAGTTCTTC
CAISPGGGIYNEQFF
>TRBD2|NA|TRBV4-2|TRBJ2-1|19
TGTGCCAGCAGCCGGGAGGGACTAGCGGGGAGAAATATCTACAATGAGCAGTTCTTC
CASSREGLAGRNIYNEQFF
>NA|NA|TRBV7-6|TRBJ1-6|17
TGTGCCAGCAGTCGGCCGTGGGCAGTAAACTATAATTCACCCCTCCACTTT
CASSRPWAVNYNSPLHF
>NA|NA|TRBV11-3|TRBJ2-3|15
TGTGCCAGCAGTTCCCCGCCGCGGGGCACAGATACGCAGTATTTT
CASSSPPRGTDTQYF
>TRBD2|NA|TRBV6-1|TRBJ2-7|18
TGTGCCAGCAGTGAAGCAACAAGCGGGGGGGTCTCATCCTACGAGCAGTACTTC
CASSEATSGGVSSYEQYF
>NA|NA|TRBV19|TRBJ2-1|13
TGTGCCAGTAGTATTCTCCTTTACAATGAGCAGTTCTTC
CASSILLYNEQFF
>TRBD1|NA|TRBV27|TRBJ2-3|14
TGTGCCAGCAGGGGACAGTACAGCACAGATACGCAGTATTTT
CASRGQYSTDTQYF
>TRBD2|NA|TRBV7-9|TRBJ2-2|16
TGTGCCAGCAGCCGCACAGCGGGAGGGGGAACCGGGGAGCTGTTTTTT
CASSRTAGGGTGELFF
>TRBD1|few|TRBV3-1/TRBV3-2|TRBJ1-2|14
TGTGCCAGCAGCCACCCGGACAGGGCGGCTGGCTACACCTTC
CASSHPDRAAGYTF
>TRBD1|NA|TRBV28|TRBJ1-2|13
TGTGCCAGCAGATCCGGGACAGACTATGGCTACACCTTC
CASRSGTDYGYTF
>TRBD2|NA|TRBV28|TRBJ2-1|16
TGTGCCAGCAGCCCCCGGGGAGGGAGACCCTACAATGAGCAGTTCTTC
CASSPRGGRPYNEQFF
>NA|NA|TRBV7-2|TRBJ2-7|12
TGTGCCAGCAGATTACAGGCATACGAGCAGTACTTC
CASRLQAYEQYF
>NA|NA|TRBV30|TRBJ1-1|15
TGTGCCTGGAGTGTACCCGGGGGGCACGACACTGAAGCTTTCTTT
CAWSVPGGHDTEAFF
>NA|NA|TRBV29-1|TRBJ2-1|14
TGCAGCGCCGAAAAAGTGGGCACCTACAATGAGCAGTTCTTC
CSAEKVGTYNEQFF
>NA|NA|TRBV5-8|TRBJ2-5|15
TGTGCCAGCAGCTTGGCAGGCGCAGGGGTGGAGACCCAGTACTTC
CASSLAGAGVETQYF
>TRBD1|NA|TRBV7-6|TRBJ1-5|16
TGTGCCAGCAGCGTAGGAGGGACAGCTAGCAATCAGCCCCAGCATTTT
CASSVGGTASNQPQHF
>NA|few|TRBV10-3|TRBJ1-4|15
TGTGCCATCTCCGACAGTGGATCTGACCCTGAAAAACTGTTTTTT
CAISDSGSDPEKLFF
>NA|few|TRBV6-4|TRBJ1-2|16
TGTGCCAGCAGGAGGGATCTTGCCCCGGCGGGCAATAGCTACACCTTC
CASRRDLAPAGNSYTF
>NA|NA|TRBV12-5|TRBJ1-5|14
TGTGCTAGTGGTTCGGGGAATAGCAATCAGCCCCAGCATTTT
CASGSGNSNQPQHF
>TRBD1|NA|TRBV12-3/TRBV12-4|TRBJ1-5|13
TGTGCCAGCAGTTTCTCAGGGGGGCAGCCCCAGCATTTT
CASSFSGGQPQHF
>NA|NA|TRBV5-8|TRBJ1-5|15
TGTGCCAGCAGCTTGGAAGCACTTGTGGTTCAGCCCCAGCATTTT
CASSLEALVVQPQHF
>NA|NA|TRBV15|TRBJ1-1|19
TGTGCCACCAGCAGAGATGGCGCTAGCGGGAAGGCAATGAACACTGAAGCTTTCTTT
CATSRDGASGKAMNTEAFF
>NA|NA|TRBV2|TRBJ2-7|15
TGTGCCAGCAGACCCAATACAGGGAGTTTCTACGAGCAGTACTTC
CASRPNTGSFYEQYF
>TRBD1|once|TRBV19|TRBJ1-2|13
TGTGCCAGTAGTAACAGGGGCCCCTATGGCTACACCTTC
CASSNRGPYGYTF